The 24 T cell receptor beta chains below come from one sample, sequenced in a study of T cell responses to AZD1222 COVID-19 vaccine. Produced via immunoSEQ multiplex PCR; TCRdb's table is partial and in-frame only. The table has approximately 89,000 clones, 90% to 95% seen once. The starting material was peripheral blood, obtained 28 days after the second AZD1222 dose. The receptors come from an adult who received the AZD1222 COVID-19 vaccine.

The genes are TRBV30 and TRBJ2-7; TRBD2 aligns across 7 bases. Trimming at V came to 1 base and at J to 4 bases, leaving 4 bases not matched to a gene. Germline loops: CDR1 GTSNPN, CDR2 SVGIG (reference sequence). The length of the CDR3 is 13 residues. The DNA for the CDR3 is TGTGCCTGGAGTGGGCTAGCGGAGTACGAGCAGTACTTC. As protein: CAWSGLAEYEQYF.

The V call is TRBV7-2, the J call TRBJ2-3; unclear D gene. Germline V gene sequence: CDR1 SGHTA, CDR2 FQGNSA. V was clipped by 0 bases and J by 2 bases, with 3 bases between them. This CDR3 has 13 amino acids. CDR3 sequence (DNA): TGTGCCAGCAGCTTAGCCCACACAGATACGCAGTATTTT. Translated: CASSLAHTDTQYF.

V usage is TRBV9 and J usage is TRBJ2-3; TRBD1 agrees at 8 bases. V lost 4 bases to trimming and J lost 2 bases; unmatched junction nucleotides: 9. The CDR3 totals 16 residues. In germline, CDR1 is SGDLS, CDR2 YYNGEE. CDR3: CASSLRTGLLTDTQYF. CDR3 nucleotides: TGTGCCAGCAGCTTAAGGACAGGGTTACTCACAGATACGCAGTATTTT.

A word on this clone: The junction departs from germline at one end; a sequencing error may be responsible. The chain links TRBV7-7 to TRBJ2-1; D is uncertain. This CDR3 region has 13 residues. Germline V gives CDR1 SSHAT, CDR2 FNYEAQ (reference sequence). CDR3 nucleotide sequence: TGTGCTAGCAGCTTAAGCAAGATCTCTGAGCAGTTCTTC. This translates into CASSLSKISEQFF.

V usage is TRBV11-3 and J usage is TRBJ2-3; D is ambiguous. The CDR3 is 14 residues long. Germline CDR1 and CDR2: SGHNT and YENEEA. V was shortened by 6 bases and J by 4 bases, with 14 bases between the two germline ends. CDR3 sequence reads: CASSRSRWADTQYF. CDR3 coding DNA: TGTGCCAGCAGTCGTAGCAGGTGGGCAGATACGCAGTATTTT.

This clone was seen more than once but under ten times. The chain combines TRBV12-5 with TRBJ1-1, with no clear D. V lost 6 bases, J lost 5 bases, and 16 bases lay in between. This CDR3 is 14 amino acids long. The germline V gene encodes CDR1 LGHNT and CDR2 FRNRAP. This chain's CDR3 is CASGSSGAETEAFF. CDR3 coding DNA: TGTGCTAGTGGGTCCTCCGGAGCGGAGACTGAAGCTTTCTTT.

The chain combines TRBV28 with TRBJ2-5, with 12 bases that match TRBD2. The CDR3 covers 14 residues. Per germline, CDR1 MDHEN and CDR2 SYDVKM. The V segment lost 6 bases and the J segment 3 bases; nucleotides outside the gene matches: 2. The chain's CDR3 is CASRRLAGEETQYF. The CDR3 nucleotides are TGTGCCAGCAGGCGACTAGCGGGGGAAGAGACCCAGTACTTC.

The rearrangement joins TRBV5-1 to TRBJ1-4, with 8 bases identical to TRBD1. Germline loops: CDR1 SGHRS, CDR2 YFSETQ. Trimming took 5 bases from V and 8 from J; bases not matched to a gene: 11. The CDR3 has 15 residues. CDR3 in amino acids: CASRSQTGVNEKLFF. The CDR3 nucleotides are TGCGCCAGCAGATCACAGACAGGGGTAAACGAAAAACTGTTTTTT. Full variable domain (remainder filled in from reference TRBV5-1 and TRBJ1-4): KAGVTQTPRYLIKTRGQQVTLSCSPISGHRSVSWYQQTPGQGLQFLFEYFSETQRNKGNFPGRFSGRQFSNSRSEMNVSTLELGDSALYLCASRSQTGVNEKLFFGSGTQLSVL.

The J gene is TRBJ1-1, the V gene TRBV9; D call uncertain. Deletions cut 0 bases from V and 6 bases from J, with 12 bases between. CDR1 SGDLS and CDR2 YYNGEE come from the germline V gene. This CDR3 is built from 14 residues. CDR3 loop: CASSVEGASAEAFF. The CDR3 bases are TGTGCCAGCAGCGTAGAGGGCGCGAGCGCTGAAGCTTTCTTT.

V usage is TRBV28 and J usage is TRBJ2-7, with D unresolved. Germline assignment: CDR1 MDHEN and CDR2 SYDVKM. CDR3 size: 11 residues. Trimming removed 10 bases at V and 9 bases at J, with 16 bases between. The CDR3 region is CATGAVSRQYF. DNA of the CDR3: TGTGCCACAGGCGCGGTCTCGCGGCAGTACTTC.

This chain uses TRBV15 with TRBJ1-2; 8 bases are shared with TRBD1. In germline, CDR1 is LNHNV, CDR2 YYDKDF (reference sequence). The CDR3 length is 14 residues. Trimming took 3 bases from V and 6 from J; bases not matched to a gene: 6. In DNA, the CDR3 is TGTGCCACCAGCAGGTCAGGGGGCCTCGATGGCTACACCTTC. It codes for CATSRSGGLDGYTF.

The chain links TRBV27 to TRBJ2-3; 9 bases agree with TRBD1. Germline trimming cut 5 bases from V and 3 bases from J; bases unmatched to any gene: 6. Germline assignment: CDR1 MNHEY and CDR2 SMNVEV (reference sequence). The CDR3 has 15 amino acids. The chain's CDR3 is CASSTPDRGTDTQYF. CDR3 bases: TGTGCCAGCAGTACCCCGGACAGGGGTACAGATACGCAGTATTTT.

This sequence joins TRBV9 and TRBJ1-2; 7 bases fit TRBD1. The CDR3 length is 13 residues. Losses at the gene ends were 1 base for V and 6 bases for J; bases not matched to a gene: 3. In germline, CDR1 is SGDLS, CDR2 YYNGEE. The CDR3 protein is CASSVQQGDGYTF. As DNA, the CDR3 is TGTGCCAGCAGCGTACAGCAGGGGGATGGCTACACCTTC.

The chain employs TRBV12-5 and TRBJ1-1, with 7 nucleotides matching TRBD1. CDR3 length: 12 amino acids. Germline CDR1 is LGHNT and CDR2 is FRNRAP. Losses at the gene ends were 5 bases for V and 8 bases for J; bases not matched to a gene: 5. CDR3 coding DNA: TGTGCTAGTGGTCCTCCACAGGGGGAAGCTTTCTTT. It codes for CASGPPQGEAFF. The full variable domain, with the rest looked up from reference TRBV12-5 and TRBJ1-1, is DARVTQTPRHKVTEMGQEVTMRCQPILGHNTVFWYRQTMMQGLELLAYFRNRAPLDDSGMPKDRFSAEMPDATLATLKIQPSEPRDSAVYFCASGPPQGEAFFGQGTRLTVV.

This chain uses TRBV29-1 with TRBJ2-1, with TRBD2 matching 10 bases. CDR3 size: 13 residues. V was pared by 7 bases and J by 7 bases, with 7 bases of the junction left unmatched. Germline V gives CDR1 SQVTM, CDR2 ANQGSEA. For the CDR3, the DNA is TGCAGCGCCTTAGCGGGGGGCCTGAATGAGCAGTTCTTC. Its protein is CSALAGGLNEQFF.

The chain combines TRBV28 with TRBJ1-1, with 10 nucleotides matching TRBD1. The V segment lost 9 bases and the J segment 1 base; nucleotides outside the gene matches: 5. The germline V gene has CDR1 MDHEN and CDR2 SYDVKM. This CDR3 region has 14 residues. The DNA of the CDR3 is TGTGCCAGTGAAAGGACAGGGGGGAACACTGAAGCTTTCTTT. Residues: CASERTGGNTEAFF.

CDR3 region: CASSSGGVRELFF. CDR3 nucleotides: TGTGCCAGCAGTAGCGGGGGGGTCAGGGAGCTGTTTTTT. The genes are TRBV2 and TRBJ2-2; 10 nucleotides line up with TRBD2. V lost 5 bases and J lost 9; bases outside the gene matches: 3. This CDR3 region has 13 residues. Germline V gene sequence: CDR1 SNHLY, CDR2 FYNNEI.

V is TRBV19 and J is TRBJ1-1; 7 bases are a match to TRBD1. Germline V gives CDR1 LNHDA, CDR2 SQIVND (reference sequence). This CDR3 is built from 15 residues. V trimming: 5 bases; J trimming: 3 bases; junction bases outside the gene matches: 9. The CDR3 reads CASSPRQGGYTEAFF. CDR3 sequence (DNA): TGTGCCAGTAGTCCCCGCCAAGGGGGCTACACTGAAGCTTTCTTT.

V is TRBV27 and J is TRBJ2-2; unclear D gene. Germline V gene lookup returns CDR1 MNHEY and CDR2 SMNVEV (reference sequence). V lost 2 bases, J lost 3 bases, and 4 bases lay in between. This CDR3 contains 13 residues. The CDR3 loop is CASSLPYTGELFF. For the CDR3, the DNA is TGTGCCAGCAGTTTACCGTACACCGGGGAGCTGTTTTTT.

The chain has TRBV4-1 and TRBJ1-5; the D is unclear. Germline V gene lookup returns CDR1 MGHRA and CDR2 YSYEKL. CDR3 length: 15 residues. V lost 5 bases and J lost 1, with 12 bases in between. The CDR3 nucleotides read TGCGCCAGCAGCAGATACCACCCCAGCAATCAGCCCCAGCATTTT. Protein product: CASSRYHPSNQPQHF.

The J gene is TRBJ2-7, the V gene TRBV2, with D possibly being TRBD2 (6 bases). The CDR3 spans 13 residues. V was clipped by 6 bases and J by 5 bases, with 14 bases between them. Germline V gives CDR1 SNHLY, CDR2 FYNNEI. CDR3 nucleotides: TGTGCCAGCAGGGATGGACCGGGGGACGAGCAGTACTTC. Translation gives CASRDGPGDEQYF.

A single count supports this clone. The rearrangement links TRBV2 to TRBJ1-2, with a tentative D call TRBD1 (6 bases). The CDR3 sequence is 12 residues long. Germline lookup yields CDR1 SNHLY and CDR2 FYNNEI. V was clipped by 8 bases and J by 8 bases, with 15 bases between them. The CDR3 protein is CASSLGQGGYTF. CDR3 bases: TGTGCCAGCTCCCTAGGGCAGGGGGGCTACACCTTC.

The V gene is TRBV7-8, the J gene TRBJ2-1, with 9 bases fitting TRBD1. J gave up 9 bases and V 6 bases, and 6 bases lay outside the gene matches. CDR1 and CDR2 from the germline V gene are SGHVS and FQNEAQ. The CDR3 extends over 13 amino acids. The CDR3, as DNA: TGTGCCAGCAGTAAAGGACAGGGGACTGAGCAGTTCTTC. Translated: CASSKGQGTEQFF. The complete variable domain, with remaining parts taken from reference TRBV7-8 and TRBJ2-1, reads GAGVSQSPRYKVAKRGQDVALRCDPISGHVSLFWYQQALGQGPEFLTYFQNEAQLDKSGLPSDRFFAERPEGSVSTLKIQRTQQEDSAVYLCASSKGQGTEQFFGPGTRLTVL.

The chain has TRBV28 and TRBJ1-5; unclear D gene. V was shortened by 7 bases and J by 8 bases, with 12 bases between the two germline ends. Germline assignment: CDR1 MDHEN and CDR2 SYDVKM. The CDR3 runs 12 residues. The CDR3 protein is CASKQEGKPQHF. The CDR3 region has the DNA TGTGCCAGCAAACAAGAAGGGAAGCCCCAGCATTTT.